This T cell receptor (beta chain) is from a study of neurological immune-mediated disorders (dated by TCRdb to about 2019). Regarding the complete study: Among the roughly 35 multiple sclerosis patients, relapsing-remitting MS accounted for around 30 and secondary progressive MS accounted for 3. Peripheral blood TCR-beta repertoires from patients with HTLV-I-associated myelopathy (HAM/TSP), patients with multiple sclerosis, and healthy controls were compared in the study using UMI-based sequencing. The roughly 110 TCR-beta libraries covered PBMC samples along with longitudinal samples, technical triplicates, and paired sorted CD4+ and CD8+ T-cell subsets. The cohort was made up of about 66 subjects, consisting of around 14 HAM/TSP patients, some 34 multiple sclerosis patients and 20 healthy controls.

The investigation overall reported the following: TCR clonal expansion was greatest in HAM/TSP patients and smallest in MS patients, who ranked below even healthy controls. No clinical or MRI features were associated with the MS cluster, and the authors said that larger cohorts are needed. Across subjects, expanded clones never shared an identical CDR3 amino acid sequence, which suggests that the TCR-beta repertoires in every group were private. In a phylogenetic analysis, the repertoires of 18 out of 34 MS patients fell into a single cluster of related CDR3 sequences, pointing to a possible signature at the repertoire level.

Unsorted PBMC libraries were generated from 2 million PBMCs stored in RNAlater at -80 °C until RNA extraction. The multiple sclerosis patients were enrolled in a US clinical protocol that evaluated disease progression with magnetic resonance imaging. Peripheral blood was subjected to Ficoll-Hypaque density gradient centrifugation to isolate PBMCs, which were then cryopreserved in liquid nitrogen. The CDR3 runs 14 residues from the cysteine to the phenylalanine. Solely the CDR3 DNA is kept, with 42 bases framed from the first base. From a lookup of the germline V gene, CDR1 and CDR2 are SGHAT and FQNNGV. The V end loses 2 bases and the J end loses 6 bases, and a stretch of 10 bases separates them. This clonotype was observed at least ten times. Its antigen is not yet known. No much larger clone exists at a distance of one base, and base qualities are not known. cDNA was synthesized by template-switch 5'RACE using a primer with a 10-nucleotide random unique molecular identifier that tagged each TCR transcript. Every sequencing run covered 15-18 subjects and yielded more than 180 million TCR-beta sequences. Total RNA was extracted with the RNeasy kit. The KAPA Real-time Library Amplification kit was used to amplify TCR-beta VDJ regions with primers targeting the TCR constant region and the 5'RACE anchor. Sample indexes and Illumina adaptors were added in a first PCR, after which library yield was increased in a second PCR. The roughly 650 bp TCR product was size-selected on a 2% E-gel SizeSelection system after Ampure bead purification. Before pooling, library quality was checked on a Bioanalyzer, concentration was measured with Qubit, and libraries were quantified with the Kapa Library Quantification kit. An Illumina HiSeq 2500 was used to sequence the libraries paired-end at 2 x 150 bp. To increase sequence diversity, about 25-30% phiX was spiked into each library pool. In the authors' own workflow: The UMI-based MiGEC pipeline processed quality-filtered reads and removed over 85% of raw TCR sequences during error correction. IMGT germline references were used for aligning VDJ genes, and each clonotype was defined as a unique CDR3 amino acid sequence together with its V-J genes. VDJtools evaluated clonal expansion, Shannon diversity and CDR3 relatedness (CalcPairwiseDistances, ClusterSamples); CLCbio workbench built phylogenetic trees. Expanded clones were defined as having at least 8 unique UMIs, based on coefficient-of-variation modelling across technical triplicates. The public reads were run again by TCRdb, first through fastp at Q25 and then through MiXCR, and only productive beta chains were kept. Duplicate CDR3 protein sequences are folded into a single record with the most common DNA and genes. These V and J calls derive from TCRdb rather than the authors' analysis. The sample records more than 40,000 distinct CDR3 sequences, approximately 3% of which are singletons. About 15% of the sample is taken by the ten largest.

The rearrangement combines TRBV11-2 with TRBJ2-2, with TRBD1 as a weak D call on 5 bases. The receptor comes from a woman in her fifties or sixties with multiple sclerosis. Sequenced material: PBMCs. CDR3 loop: CASSLSRVSGELFF. The nucleotides are TGTGCCAGCAGCTTAAGCAGGGTCTCCGGGGAGCTGTTTTTT.